A single sample is the source of the 8 T cell receptor beta chains below, sequenced in a study of cytomegalovirus exposure and HLA in healthy donors. It was with 60 Vbeta and 13 Jbeta primers that the PCR ran. Here immunoSEQ multiplex PCR was the method, and the copy in TCRdb shows in-frame clones only, minus some. The sample totals around 44,000 clones; its top ten clones hold 6% to 7%. Material for sequencing was PBMCs. The receptors shown here come from a male donor in good health and CMV-seropositive.

The rearrangement uses TRBV28 and TRBJ2-7; the D gene is possibly TRBD1 (7 bases). Per germline, CDR1 MDHEN and CDR2 SYDVKM. V was trimmed by 10 bases and J by 7 bases, leaving 26 bases between them. The CDR3 covers 15 residues. Here the CDR3 reads CATDRDVEGTGEQYF. CDR3 in DNA: TGTGCCACCGACAGGGATGTGGAGGGTACGGGAGAGCAGTACTTC.

This sequence joins TRBV12-5 and TRBJ2-1; a weak D match, TRBD2 (5 bases). The CDR3 length is 15 residues. Trimming took 6 bases from V and 7 from J, leaving 19 bases between them. Germline CDR1 LGHNT, CDR2 FRNRAP. The CDR3, as DNA: TGTGCTAGTGGCCTCCCGCGTGGGAGTGGTAATGAGCAGTTCTTC. Translated: CASGLPRGSGNEQFF.

The CDR3 DNA is TGCGCCAGTGTAGGGACAGACGATGGCTACACCTTC. Amino acids: CASVGTDDGYTF. The chain links TRBV5-1 to TRBJ1-2; 7 bases align to TRBD1. V shed 8 bases and J 6 bases; nucleotides not matched to a gene: 7. CDR1 SGHRS and CDR2 YFSETQ come from the germline V gene. CDR3 size: 12 residues.

The rearrangement uses TRBV7-9 and TRBJ2-5; perhaps TRBD1 as D (6 bases). Germline CDR1 is SEHNR and CDR2 is FQNEAQ (reference sequence). This CDR3 has 14 residues. The V gene lost 0 bases and the J gene lost 6 bases, with 11 bases spanning the gap. In nucleotides, the CDR3 is TGTGCCAGCAGCTTAGCTGGGGACACCAAGACCCAGTACTTC. Encoded protein: CASSLAGDTKTQYF.

The rearrangement links TRBV5-1 to TRBJ1-1; D call uncertain. CDR3 length: 17 amino acids. The V gene lost 4 bases and the J gene lost 0 bases, with 19 bases spanning the gap. Germline V gene lookup returns CDR1 SGHRS and CDR2 YFSETQ. CDR3 loop: CASSVWAKRSLNTEAFF. CDR3 DNA sequence: TGCGCCAGCAGCGTGTGGGCTAAAAGATCCCTGAACACTGAAGCTTTCTTT.

The V gene is TRBV9, the J gene TRBJ1-6, with D uncertain. The CDR3 is made up of 14 amino acids. V gave up 5 bases and J gave up 7 bases, with 13 bases separating them. The V gene's germline CDR1 is SGDLS and CDR2 YYNGEE. The chain's CDR3 is CASSPSGRNSPLHF. The DNA for the CDR3 is TGTGCCAGCAGTCCAAGCGGACGGAATTCACCCCTCCACTTT.

This chain connects TRBV5-6 to TRBJ2-3, with 10 nucleotides matching TRBD2. The germline V gene encodes CDR1 SGHDT and CDR2 YYEEEE. This CDR3 spans 19 amino acids. V dropped 0 bases and J dropped 0; count of bases not matched to a gene: 10. CDR3 sequence: CASSLEYLAGASSTDTQYF. As DNA, the CDR3 is TGTGCCAGCAGCTTGGAGTATCTAGCGGGGGCCTCTAGCACAGATACGCAGTATTTT.

J is TRBJ1-3 and V is TRBV5-1, with D hard to call. Germline CDR1 is SGHRS and CDR2 is YFSETQ. V dropped 4 bases and J dropped 0 bases, with 11 bases sitting between them. The CDR3 runs to 15 residues. Written as DNA, the CDR3 is TGCGCCAGCAGCGCGGAAACGGGCTCTGGAAACACCATATATTTT. Translation gives CASSAETGSGNTIYF.